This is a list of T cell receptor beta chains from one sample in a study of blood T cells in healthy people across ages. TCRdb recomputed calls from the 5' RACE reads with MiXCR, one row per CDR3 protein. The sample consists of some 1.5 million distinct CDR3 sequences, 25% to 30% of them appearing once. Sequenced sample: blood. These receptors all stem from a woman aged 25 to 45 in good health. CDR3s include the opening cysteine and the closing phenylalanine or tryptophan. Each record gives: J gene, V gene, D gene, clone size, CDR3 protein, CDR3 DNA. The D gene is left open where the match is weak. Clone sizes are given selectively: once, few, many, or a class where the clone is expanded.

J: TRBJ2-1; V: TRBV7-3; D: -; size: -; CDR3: CASTLSGNEQFF; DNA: TGTGCCAGCACCCTTTCAGGGAATGAGCAGTTCTTC
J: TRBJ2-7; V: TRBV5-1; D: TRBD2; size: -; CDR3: CASSGQAGTRSYEQYF; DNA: TGCGCCAGCAGCGGACAAGCGGGGACCCGCTCCTACGAGCAGTACTTC
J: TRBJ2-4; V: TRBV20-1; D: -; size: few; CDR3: CSAHAKALAKNIRYF; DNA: TGCAGTGCCCACGCGAAGGCACTAGCCAAAAACATTCGGTACTTC
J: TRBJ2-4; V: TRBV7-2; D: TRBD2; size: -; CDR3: CASSPLRGRENEQYF; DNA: TGTGCCAGCAGCCCCCTTCGCGGGAGGGAGAATGAGCAGTACTTC
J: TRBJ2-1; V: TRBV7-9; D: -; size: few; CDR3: CASSLEGGLDEQFF; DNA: TGTGCCAGCAGCTTAGAGGGGGGATTGGATGAGCAGTTCTTC
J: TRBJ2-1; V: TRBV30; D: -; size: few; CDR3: CACNWGVVNNEQFF; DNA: TGTGCCTGCAATTGGGGCGTTGTGAACAATGAGCAGTTCTTC
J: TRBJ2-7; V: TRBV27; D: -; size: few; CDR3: CASSSAGLYEQYF; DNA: TGTGCCAGCAGTTCTGCAGGGCTCTACGAGCAGTACTTC
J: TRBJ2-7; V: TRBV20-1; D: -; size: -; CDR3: CSARVEDWNEQYF; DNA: TGCAGTGCTAGAGTGGAGGACTGGAATGAGCAGTACTTC
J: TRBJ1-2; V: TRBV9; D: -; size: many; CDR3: CASSVVGSSYGYTF; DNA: TGTGCCAGCAGCGTAGTAGGCAGTAGCTATGGCTACACCTTC
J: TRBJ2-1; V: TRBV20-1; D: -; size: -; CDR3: CSARVSDNEQFF; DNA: TGCAGTGCCAGGGTGTCCGACAATGAGCAGTTCTTC
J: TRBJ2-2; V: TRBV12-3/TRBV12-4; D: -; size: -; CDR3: CASSSGTRTGELFF; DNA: TGTGCCAGCAGTTCCGGGACAAGGACCGGGGAGCTGTTTTTT
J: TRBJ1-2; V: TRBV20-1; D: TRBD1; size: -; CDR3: CSATQTGTGLDYGYTF; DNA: TGCAGTGCAACCCAAACGGGGACAGGGTTGGACTATGGCTACACCTTC
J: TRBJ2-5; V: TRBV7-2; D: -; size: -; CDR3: CASSLSWVREETQYF; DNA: TGTGCCAGCAGCTTATCCTGGGTGAGGGAAGAGACCCAGTACTTC
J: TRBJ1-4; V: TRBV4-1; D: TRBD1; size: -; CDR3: CASSPGEGAVEKLFF; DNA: TGCGCCAGCAGCCCAGGAGAGGGGGCGGTTGAAAAACTGTTTTTT
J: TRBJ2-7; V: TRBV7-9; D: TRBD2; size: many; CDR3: CASSNELAGGLYEQYF; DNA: TGTGCCAGCAGCAACGAACTAGCGGGAGGTTTGTACGAGCAGTACTTC